These 14 T cell receptor beta chains share one sample of origin, sequenced in a study of OX40 agonist ivuxolimab in advanced cancers. The table came from immunoSEQ multiplex PCR; TCRdb's copy has only in-frame clones and leaves some out. The repertoire holds more than 60,000 clones, with more than 65% as singletons. The source material was CD4+ or CD8+ T cells sorted from blood, sampled in a trial of the OX40 agonist ivuxolimab. The receptors were sampled from an adult with an advanced solid tumor such as melanoma, head and neck, liver or kidney cancer.

The J gene is TRBJ1-3, the V gene TRBV15; D not certain. The CDR3 has 12 amino acids. The germline V and J ends were trimmed by 0 bases and 5 bases, with 2 bases remaining between them. Germline CDR1 and CDR2: LNHNV and YYDKDF (reference sequence). The CDR3 spells CATSRDRNTIYF. The DNA of the CDR3 is TGTGCCACCAGCAGAGATCGAAACACCATATATTTT.

The chain uses TRBV2 and TRBJ2-3, with 9 bases matching TRBD2. The junction had 3 bases not matched to a gene; V was cut back by 6 bases and J by 14 bases. Germline CDR1 is SNHLY and CDR2 is FYNNEI. The CDR3 loop spans 10 amino acids. The CDR3 is CASRLAGAYF. The CDR3 nucleotides are TGTGCCAGCAGATTAGCGGGGGCGTATTTT. Complete variable domain (other parts from reference TRBV2 and TRBJ2-3): EPEVTQTPSHQVTQMGQEVILRCVPISNHLYFYWYRQILGQKVEFLVSFYNNEISEKSEIFDDQFSVERPDGSNFTLKIRSTKLEDSAMYFCASRLAGAYFGPGTRLTVL.

The V and J genes are TRBV11-3 and TRBJ2-6; D possibly uses TRBD1 or TRBD2 (6 bases each). The CDR3 spans 16 residues. Between the trimmed V and J ends, which lost 5 bases and 4 bases, there was a span of 15 bases. CDR1 and CDR2 from the germline V gene are SGHNT and YENEEA. CDR3 sequence reads: CASSQSSGAGANVLTF. The CDR3 nucleotides read TGTGCCAGCAGCCAATCCTCGGGGGCCGGGGCCAACGTCCTGACTTTC.

The chain combines TRBV5-6 with TRBJ2-2, with D perhaps matching TRBD1 (5 bases). The CDR3 consists of 12 residues. The V end lost 0 bases, the J end lost 9 bases, and 6 bases lay between the germline ends. In germline, CDR1 is SGHDT, CDR2 YYEEEE. CDR3: CASSLEGRELFF. The CDR3 coding sequence is TGTGCCAGCAGCTTGGAGGGGAGGGAGCTGTTTTTT.

The chain joins TRBV5-1 to TRBJ2-1, with TRBD1 matching over 7 bases. The CDR3 consists of 17 residues. The germline gives CDR1 SGHRS, CDR2 YFSETQ. Unmatched junction bases numbered 15, after V lost 0 bases and J lost 9 bases. CDR3 protein: CASSLEGVRQGSSEQFF. For the CDR3, the DNA is TGCGCCAGCAGCTTGGAAGGGGTTAGACAGGGAAGCAGTGAGCAGTTCTTC. The full variable domain, with the rest looked up from reference TRBV5-1 and TRBJ2-1, is KAGVTQTPRYLIKTRGQQVTLSCSPISGHRSVSWYQQTPGQGLQFLFEYFSETQRNKGNFPGRFSGRQFSNSRSEMNVSTLELGDSALYLCASSLEGVRQGSSEQFFGPGTRLTVL.

This chain joins TRBV5-1 and TRBJ2-3; D not resolved. Germline CDR1 is SGHRS and CDR2 is YFSETQ. The length of the CDR3 is 15 residues. Trimming cost V 0 bases and J 0 bases, with 8 bases left between them. CDR3 sequence reads: CASSLVQLSTDTQYF. The CDR3 coding sequence is TGCGCCAGCAGCTTGGTACAGCTAAGCACAGATACGCAGTATTTT.

The V call is TRBV9, the J call TRBJ2-1; 7 bases fit TRBD1. Germline CDR1 and CDR2: SGDLS and YYNGEE. Trimming took 4 bases from V and 4 from J; bases not matched to a gene: 11. The CDR3 loop spans 16 amino acids. The CDR3 protein is CASSSTGTATYNEQFF. The DNA of the CDR3 is TGTGCCAGCAGCTCAACCGGGACAGCTACTTACAATGAGCAGTTCTTC. Filled out from reference TRBV9 and TRBJ2-1, the complete variable domain reads DSGVTQTPKHLITATGQRVTLRCSPRSGDLSVYWYQQSLDQGLQFLIQYYNGEERAKGNILERFSAQQFPDLHSELNLSSLELGDSALYFCASSSTGTATYNEQFFGPGTRLTVL.

V gene TRBV2 combines with J gene TRBJ2-7, with 11 bases identical to TRBD1. V dropped 7 bases and J dropped 0; count of bases not matched to a gene: 2. The CDR3 sequence is 14 residues long. The germline CDR1 and CDR2 sequences are SNHLY and FYNNEI. CDR3 protein: CASKGQGASYEQYF. The CDR3 DNA reads TGTGCCAGCAAAGGACAGGGGGCCTCCTACGAGCAGTACTTC.

V is TRBV10-1 and J is TRBJ1-2, with a tentative D call TRBD1 (5 bases). The CDR3 has 17 residues. The V and J ends lost 4 bases and 2 bases respectively, with 20 bases between them. Per germline, CDR1 WNHNN and CDR2 SYGVQD (reference sequence). CDR3 DNA: TGCGCCAGCAGTGTGAGGGGTTACATGGTTCCGAACTATGGCTACACCTTC. Translation: CASSVRGYMVPNYGYTF.

The chain employs TRBV5-6 and TRBJ2-4; 7 bases map to TRBD1. The V gene's germline CDR1 is SGHDT and CDR2 YYEEEE. V was clipped by 3 bases and J by 3 bases; unmatched bases: 15. This CDR3 is 18 amino acids long. The CDR3 is CASSSPGREGAVKNIQYF. The CDR3, as DNA: TGTGCCAGCAGCTCGCCTGGGAGAGAGGGGGCGGTCAAAAACATTCAGTACTTC.

The rearrangement uses TRBV7-9 and TRBJ2-1; D is unresolved. Germline V gene data show CDR1 as SEHNR and CDR2 as FQNEAQ (reference sequence). Trimming took off 1 base at V and 10 bases at J, with 20 bases between the two ends. The CDR3 runs 16 residues. The CDR3 spells CASSLVTSFQSREQFF. The CDR3 DNA is TGTGCCAGCAGCTTAGTTACGTCGTTCCAATCCAGGGAGCAGTTCTTC. The whole variable domain, remainder taken from reference TRBV7-9 and TRBJ2-1, is DTGVSQNPRHKITKRGQNVTFRCDPISEHNRLYWYRQTLGQGPEFLTYFQNEAQLEKSRLLSDRFSAERPKGSFSTLEIQRTEQGDSAMYLCASSLVTSFQSREQFFGPGTRLTVL.

CDR3 sequence reads: CAISEGPTEREQFF. CDR3 DNA: TGTGCCATCAGTGAGGGGCCGACAGAACGTGAGCAGTTCTTC. This chain connects TRBV10-3 to TRBJ2-1; tentatively, D is TRBD1 (5 bases). With 2 bases removed from V and 9 bases from J, the gap between germline ends came to 14 bases. Germline CDR1 reads ENHRY; CDR2 reads SYGVKD. The CDR3 runs to 14 residues.

J is TRBJ2-5 and V is TRBV29-1; D gene unclear. V lost 3 bases and J 9 bases, leaving 14 bases between the germline ends. There are 12 residues in the CDR3. Germline V lookup: CDR1 SQVTM, CDR2 ANQGSEA. The CDR3, as DNA: TGCAGCGTTGAGCCTTGGGATAGGCCCCAGTACTTC. As protein: CSVEPWDRPQYF. Looking up the rest from reference TRBV29-1 and TRBJ2-5 gives the full variable domain: SAVISQKPSRDICQRGTSLTIQCQVDSQVTMMFWYRQQPGQSLTLIATANQGSEATYESGFVIDKFPISRPNLTFSTLTVSNMSPEDSSIYLCSVEPWDRPQYFGPGTRLLVL.

The CDR3 here is CASSLASGGGPIDTQYF. DNA of the CDR3: TGCGCCAGCAGCTTGGCCAGCGGCGGGGGGCCCATAGATACGCAGTATTTT. The chain couples TRBV5-1 to TRBJ2-3; TRBD2 matches at 8 bases. The CDR3 runs to 17 residues. Per germline, CDR1 SGHRS and CDR2 YFSETQ. The J segment lost 5 bases and the V segment lost 0 bases, leaving 11 bases of the junction unmatched.